These 27 T cell receptor beta chains share one sample of origin, sequenced in a study of glioma-infiltrating T cells after dendritic cell vaccination. Assay used: immunoSEQ multiplex PCR; TCRdb lists only in-frame clones, some missing. The repertoire holds around 90,000 clones, with over 75% as singletons. Time point reported: after dendritic cell vaccination, including at tumor progression/relapse. Sequenced material: blood, taken after dendritic cell vaccination. The receptors stem from a human donor with glioblastoma.

The chain recombines TRBV25-1 with TRBJ2-6; no definite D call. CDR3 length: 15 residues. V lost 5 bases to trimming and J lost 0 bases, with 8 bases between them. Germline-derived CDR1 and CDR2 are MGHDK and SYGVNS. This chain's CDR3 is CASSRESSGANVLTF. For the CDR3, the DNA is TGTGCCAGCAGTAGAGAGAGCTCTGGGGCCAACGTCCTGACTTTC.

The V and J genes are TRBV19 and TRBJ1-1; D unresolved. CDR1 is LNHDA and CDR2 is SQIVND in the germline V gene (reference sequence). This CDR3 comprises 14 residues. Trimming stripped 5 bases from V and 4 bases from J, with 14 bases between. The CDR3 DNA reads TGTGCCAGTAGTCCTTCTCTGGGAGGCACTGAAGCTTTCTTT. As protein: CASSPSLGGTEAFF.

This chain links TRBV11-3 with TRBJ2-3, with D uncertain. With 6 bases removed from V and 0 bases from J, the gap between germline ends came to 10 bases. This CDR3 has 14 amino acids. In germline, CDR1 is SGHNT, CDR2 YENEEA. The CDR3 DNA reads as TGTGCCAGCAGTCCAGCGAAGAGCACAGATACGCAGTATTTT. This encodes CASSPAKSTDTQYF.

This clone came up many times. This chain links TRBV7-9 with TRBJ2-3; 10 bases are a match to TRBD2. The V segment lost 4 bases and the J segment 1 base; nucleotides outside the gene matches: 8. This CDR3 has 17 amino acids. CDR1 SEHNR and CDR2 FQNEAQ come from the germline V gene (reference sequence). CDR3 sequence reads: CASSSPYLAGGTDTQYF. The DNA of the CDR3 is TGTGCCAGCAGCTCTCCCTATCTAGCGGGAGGCACAGATACGCAGTATTTT. The whole variable domain, filled in from reference TRBV7-9 and TRBJ2-3, reads DTGVSQNPRHKITKRGQNVTFRCDPISEHNRLYWYRQTLGQGPEFLTYFQNEAQLEKSRLLSDRFSAERPKGSFSTLEIQRTEQGDSAMYLCASSSPYLAGGTDTQYFGPGTRLTVL.

CDR3 in DNA: TGTGCCAGCAGGGGACAGGGTGATGGCTACACCTTC. As protein: CASRGQGDGYTF. This sequence joins TRBV6-5 and TRBJ1-2; 9 bases agree with TRBD1. Losses at the gene ends were 6 bases for V and 6 bases for J; bases not matched to a gene: 2. This CDR3 is 12 amino acids long. Germline V gives CDR1 MNHEY, CDR2 SVGAGI.

V usage is TRBV6-6 and J usage is TRBJ1-3, with D unclear. The CDR3 runs 15 residues. The V and J ends lost 6 bases and 0 bases respectively, with 12 bases between them. Germline values: CDR1 MNHNY, CDR2 SVGAGI (reference sequence). This CDR3 reads CASRTNSHSGNTIYF. Written as DNA, the CDR3 is TGTGCCAGCAGAACCAACAGCCACTCTGGAAACACCATATATTTT.

This clone has at least ten counts. J is TRBJ1-5 and V is TRBV4-2; no clear D. With 2 bases removed from V and 0 bases from J, the gap between germline ends came to 11 bases. CDR1 is LGHNA, CDR2 YNFKEQ, per germline. CDR3 length equals 16 residues. The CDR3 bases are TGTGCCAGCAGCCAACAGGCGGGCAATAGCAATCAGCCCCAGCATTTT. Its protein is CASSQQAGNSNQPQHF.

This clone was observed once. J is TRBJ2-1 and V is TRBV5-4; tentatively, D is TRBD2 (6 bases). V gave up 2 bases and J gave up 5 bases, with 8 bases separating them. The germline V gene encodes CDR1 SGHNT and CDR2 YYREEE (reference sequence). The CDR3 spans 13 residues. CDR3 sequence reads: CASSFGGHNEQFF. The CDR3 DNA reads TGTGCCAGCAGCTTCGGGGGTCACAATGAGCAGTTCTTC. Full variable domain (remainder filled in from reference TRBV5-4 and TRBJ2-1): ETGVTQSPTHLIKTRGQQVTLRCSSQSGHNTVSWYQQALGQGPQFIFQYYREEENGRGNFPPRFSGLQFPNYSSELNVNALELDDSALYLCASSFGGHNEQFFGPGTRLTVL.

This CDR3 is CASSPRTVNYEQYV. The CDR3 DNA sequence: TGTGCCAGCAGTCCCCGGACAGTCAACTACGAGCAGTACGTC. The chain uses TRBV6-1 and TRBJ2-7; perhaps TRBD1 as D (6 bases). Germline-derived CDR1 and CDR2 are MNHNS and SASEGT. CDR3 size: 14 residues. V shed 5 bases and J shed 3 bases, with 14 bases lying between them.

This clone was observed a single time. This chain uses TRBV9 with TRBJ2-7; TRBD2 is a possible D gene (8 bases). Trimming removed 10 bases at V and 0 bases at J, with 20 bases between. CDR3 length: 15 residues. The germline CDR1 and CDR2 sequences are SGDLS and YYNGEE. This CDR3 reads CAPPRGLAGSYEQYV. CDR3 nucleotide sequence: TGTGCCCCACCGAGGGGGCTAGCGGGCTCCTACGAGCAGTACGTC.

The V and J genes are TRBV7-9 and TRBJ2-2, with 10 bases fitting TRBD1. From germline, CDR1 is SEHNR and CDR2 FQNEAQ (reference sequence). CDR3 length: 15 amino acids. With V trimmed by 8 bases and J by 8 bases, 11 bases remained unmatched. The CDR3 region is CASGAGTGEVGELFF. In nucleotides, the CDR3 is TGTGCCAGCGGTGCCGGGACAGGGGAAGTTGGGGAGCTGTTTTTT.

V usage is TRBV11-2 and J usage is TRBJ2-7; 7 nucleotides line up with TRBD1. CDR3 size: 12 residues. The ends lost 4 bases at V and 11 bases at J; junction bases unmatched: 8. Germline CDR1 and CDR2: SGHAT and FQNNGV. CDR3 bases: TGTGCCAGCAGCTCCACCGGGACAGCAAAGTACTTC. The encoded protein is CASSSTGTAKYF.

The rearrangement joins TRBV18 to TRBJ1-3; D gene ambiguous. Trimming cost V 3 bases and J 1 base, with 10 bases left between them. CDR1 and CDR2 from the germline V gene are KGHSH and LQKENI. The CDR3 is made up of 15 amino acids. CDR3 sequence: CASSPGSASGNTIYF. Written as DNA, the CDR3 is TGTGCCAGCTCACCGGGCTCCGCGTCTGGAAACACCATATATTTT.

The chain uses TRBV5-6 and TRBJ1-3; 8 bases match TRBD1. The V gene end was trimmed by 2 bases and the J gene end by 7 bases; junction bases not matched to a gene: 11. CDR3 length equals 16 residues. Germline CDR1 and CDR2: SGHDT and YYEEEE. This CDR3 is CASSLFRDRRFNTIYF. The DNA for the CDR3 is TGTGCCAGCAGCTTATTCCGGGACAGGAGGTTTAACACCATATATTTT.

This chain uses TRBV7-8 with TRBJ2-2, with TRBD2 as a possible D gene (6 bases). The CDR3 extends over 15 amino acids. Trimming removed 3 bases at V and 5 bases at J, with 13 bases between. The germline V gene encodes CDR1 SGHVS and CDR2 FQNEAQ. The CDR3 reads CASSFPGEGTGELFF. In DNA form, the CDR3 reads TGTGCCAGCAGCTTCCCGGGAGAGGGGACCGGGGAGCTGTTTTTT.

The CDR3: CASSPSRGTDTQYF. The CDR3, as DNA: TGTGCCAGCTCACCCTCCAGGGGCACAGATACGCAGTATTTT. This sequence joins TRBV18 and TRBJ2-3, with a tentative D call TRBD1 (5 bases). This CDR3 is built from 14 residues. V dropped 3 bases and J dropped 1 base, with 8 bases sitting between them. CDR1 is KGHSH and CDR2 is LQKENI in the germline V gene.

This chain links TRBV19 with TRBJ1-1; no firm D call. Trimming took 1 base from V and 2 from J, leaving 5 bases between them. The germline V gene encodes CDR1 LNHDA and CDR2 SQIVND (reference sequence). The CDR3 runs to 13 residues. The CDR3 bases are TGTGCCAGTAGTATAGGGGCTAACACTGAAGCTTTCTTT. This sequence encodes CASSIGANTEAFF.

This clone was seen a few times. The rearrangement links TRBV18 to TRBJ2-1; D not certain. The germline V gene has CDR1 KGHSH and CDR2 LQKENI. Deletions cut 3 bases from V and 4 bases from J, with 10 bases between. The CDR3 runs to 14 residues. This CDR3 reads CASSPRQEYNEQFF. The CDR3 DNA reads TGTGCCAGCTCACCCCGGCAGGAATACAATGAGCAGTTCTTC.

The V gene is TRBV14, the J gene TRBJ2-1; D is perhaps TRBD2 (5 bases). The germline V gene encodes CDR1 SGHDN and CDR2 FVKESK. Trimming removed 5 bases from V and 4 bases from J, with 18 bases in between. This CDR3 comprises 16 residues. Here the CDR3 reads CASSSGQALPYNEQFF. The DNA of the CDR3 is TGTGCCAGCAGCAGCGGTCAGGCGCTGCCTTACAATGAGCAGTTCTTC.

The chain employs TRBV19 and TRBJ2-2; maybe TRBD2 (5 bases). The V gene lost 6 bases and the J gene lost 4 bases, with 9 bases spanning the gap. The CDR3 runs 13 residues. Germline CDR1 reads LNHDA; CDR2 reads SQIVND (reference sequence). This chain's CDR3 is CASSERSTGELFF. The CDR3 DNA follows: TGTGCCAGTAGCGAGCGGAGCACCGGGGAGCTGTTTTTT.

The V call is TRBV2, the J call TRBJ1-1; D remains unclear. Germline V gives CDR1 SNHLY, CDR2 FYNNEI. CDR3 length equals 12 residues. V shed 5 bases and J shed 8 bases, with 12 bases lying between them. Here the CDR3 DNA reads TGTGCCAGCAGTTACTCGGTCATAGAAGCTTTCTTT. Translating gives CASSYSVIEAFF.

The V and J genes are TRBV7-3 and TRBJ1-1; D is undetermined. The CDR3 is made up of 14 amino acids. Germline V gene lookup returns CDR1 SGHTA and CDR2 FQGTGA. Trimming removed 1 base at V and 5 bases at J, with 11 bases between. In nucleotides, the CDR3 is TGTGCCAGCAGCTTAATCGGCGGGCTGACTGAAGCTTTCTTT. Its protein is CASSLIGGLTEAFF.

This chain connects TRBV29-1 to TRBJ1-2, with 9 bases fitting TRBD1. CDR1 is SQVTM and CDR2 is ANQGSEA in the germline V gene. Trimming at V came to 3 bases and at J to 4 bases, leaving 3 bases not matched to a gene. The CDR3 is 13 residues long. CDR3 loop: CSVDWTGAYGYTF. CDR3 in DNA: TGCAGCGTTGATTGGACAGGGGCCTATGGCTACACCTTC. The entire variable domain, with the rest obtained from reference TRBV29-1 and TRBJ1-2, is as follows: SAVISQKPSRDICQRGTSLTIQCQVDSQVTMMFWYRQQPGQSLTLIATANQGSEATYESGFVIDKFPISRPNLTFSTLTVSNMSPEDSSIYLCSVDWTGAYGYTFGSGTRLTVV.

The gene calls are TRBV7-2 and TRBJ2-7; D not resolved. CDR3 size: 12 residues. V lost 6 bases to trimming and J lost 3 bases, with 9 bases between them. Germline CDR1 and CDR2: SGHTA and FQGNSA. CDR3 nucleotide sequence: TGTGCCAGCAGTTCACCCGGCTACGAGCAGTACTTC. Encoded protein: CASSSPGYEQYF.

The rearrangement uses TRBV7-9 and TRBJ1-1; weak D call: TRBD1 (6 bases). This CDR3 spans 14 amino acids. Between the trimmed V and J ends, which lost 6 bases and 4 bases, there was a span of 15 bases. Germline-derived CDR1 and CDR2 are SEHNR and FQNEAQ (reference sequence). For the CDR3, the DNA is TGTGCCAGCAGACAAAATACAGGGCCCACTGAAGCTTTCTTT. It translates to CASRQNTGPTEAFF.

The J gene is TRBJ2-3, the V gene TRBV5-4, with 10 bases aligning to TRBD2. This CDR3 has 16 amino acids. Trimming cost V 4 bases and J 6 bases; bases outside gene matches: 11. The germline V gene has CDR1 SGHNT and CDR2 YYREEE (reference sequence). The CDR3 sequence is CASSRAGGGFLDTQYF. The CDR3 DNA sequence: TGTGCCAGCAGCCGAGCGGGAGGGGGATTTTTGGATACGCAGTATTTT.

The genes are TRBV9 and TRBJ2-3, with 8 bases lining up with TRBD2. The J segment lost 0 bases and the V segment lost 0 bases, leaving 3 bases of the junction unmatched. CDR3 length: 16 residues. Germline V gives CDR1 SGDLS, CDR2 YYNGEE. The CDR3 nucleotides are TGTGCCAGCAGCGTAGGAGCGGGGGCTAGCACAGATACGCAGTATTTT. Amino acid sequence: CASSVGAGASTDTQYF.